Described below is a single TCR beta chain sequence and its context. Antigen: not known. These data originate in a study of cytomegalovirus exposure and HLA in healthy donors. CDR1 is MNHEY, CDR2 SVGAGI, per germline. V lost 0 bases to trimming and J lost 7 bases; unmatched junction nucleotides: 3. The CDR3 contains 15 residues. Primers: 60 Vbeta forward and 13 Jbeta reverse. Using immunoSEQ multiplex PCR, the repertoire was profiled, and TCRdb retains in-frame clones only, with some absent. The table lists under 200,000 clones, 82% of them singletons. General study results and limits: Accounts indicate the classifier identified cytomegalovirus status with strong specificity and sensitivity.

Sequenced: PBMCs. J is TRBJ1-5 and V is TRBV6-5, with 10 bases lining up with TRBD1. This receptor was obtained from a girl aged 10 to 17 in good health and CMV-seropositive. The CDR3 reads CASSYSGTGVQPQHF. DNA of the CDR3: TGTGCCAGCAGTTACTCAGGGACAGGGGTGCAGCCCCAGCATTTT.